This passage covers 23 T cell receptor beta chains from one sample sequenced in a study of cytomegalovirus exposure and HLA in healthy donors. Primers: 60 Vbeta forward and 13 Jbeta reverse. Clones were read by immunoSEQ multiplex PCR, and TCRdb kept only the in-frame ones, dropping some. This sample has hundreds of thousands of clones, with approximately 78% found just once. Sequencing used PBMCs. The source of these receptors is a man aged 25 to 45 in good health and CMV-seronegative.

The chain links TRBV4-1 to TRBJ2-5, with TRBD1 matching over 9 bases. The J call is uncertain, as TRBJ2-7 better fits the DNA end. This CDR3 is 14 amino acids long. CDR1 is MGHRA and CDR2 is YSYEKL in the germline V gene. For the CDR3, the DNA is TGCGCCAGCAGCCAACCGGGACAGGGCTACGAGCAGTACTTC. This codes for CASSQPGQGYEQYF.

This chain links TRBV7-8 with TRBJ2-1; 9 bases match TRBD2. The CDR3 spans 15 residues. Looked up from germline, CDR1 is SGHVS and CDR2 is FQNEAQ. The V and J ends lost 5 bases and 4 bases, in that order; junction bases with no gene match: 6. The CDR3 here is CASSLSGGIYNEQFF. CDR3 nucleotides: TGTGCCAGCAGCCTAAGCGGGGGGATATACAATGAGCAGTTCTTC.

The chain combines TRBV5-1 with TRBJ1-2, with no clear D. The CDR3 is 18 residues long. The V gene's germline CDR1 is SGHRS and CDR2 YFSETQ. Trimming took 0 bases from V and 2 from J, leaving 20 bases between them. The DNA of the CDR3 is TGCGCCAGCAGCTTGGAGGCGGGAAATCCTTCGGGAAACTATGGCTACACCTTC. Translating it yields CASSLEAGNPSGNYGYTF.

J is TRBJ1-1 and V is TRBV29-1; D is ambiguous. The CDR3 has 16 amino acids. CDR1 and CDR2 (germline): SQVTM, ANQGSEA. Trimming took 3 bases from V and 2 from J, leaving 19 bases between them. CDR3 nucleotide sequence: TGCAGCGTTGAGAGTTTCACAGAGATTTTTAACACTGAAGCTTTCTTT. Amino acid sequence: CSVESFTEIFNTEAFF.

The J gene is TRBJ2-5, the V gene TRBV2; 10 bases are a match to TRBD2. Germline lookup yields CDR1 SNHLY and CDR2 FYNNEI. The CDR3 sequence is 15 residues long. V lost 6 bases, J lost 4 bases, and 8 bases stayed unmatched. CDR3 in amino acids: CASRSGGAGGETQYF. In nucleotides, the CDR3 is TGTGCCAGCAGGAGCGGGGGGGCCGGAGGAGAGACCCAGTACTTC.

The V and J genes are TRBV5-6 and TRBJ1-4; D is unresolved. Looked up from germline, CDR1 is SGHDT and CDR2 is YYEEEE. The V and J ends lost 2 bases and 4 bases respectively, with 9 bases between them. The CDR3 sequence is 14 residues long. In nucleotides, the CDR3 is TGTGCCAGCAGCTTAAGAGGGAATAATGAAAAACTGTTTTTT. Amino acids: CASSLRGNNEKLFF.

For the CDR3, the DNA is TGTGCCAGCTCACCACCAATAGGGAGGGAGACCCAGTACTTC. This encodes CASSPPIGRETQYF. The chain is built from TRBV18 and TRBJ2-5; tentative D call: TRBD2 (6 bases). Germline loops: CDR1 KGHSH, CDR2 LQKENI. The CDR3 totals 14 residues. Trimming shortened V by 0 bases and J by 5 bases, and 10 bases separated the two germline ends. The full variable domain, rest sourced from reference TRBV18 and TRBJ2-5, is NAGVMQNPRHLVRRRGQEARLRCSPMKGHSHVYWYRQLPEEGLKFMVYLQKENIIDESGMPKERFSAEFPKEGPSILRIQQVVRGDSAAYFCASSPPIGRETQYFGPGTRLLVL.

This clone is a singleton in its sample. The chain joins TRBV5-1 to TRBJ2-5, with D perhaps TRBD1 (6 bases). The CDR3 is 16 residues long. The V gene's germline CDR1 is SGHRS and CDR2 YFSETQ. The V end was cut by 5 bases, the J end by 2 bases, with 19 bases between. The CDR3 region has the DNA TGCGCCAGCAGTAATTCGACAGGAGCGACGCAAGAGACCCAGTACTTC. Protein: CASSNSTGATQETQYF.

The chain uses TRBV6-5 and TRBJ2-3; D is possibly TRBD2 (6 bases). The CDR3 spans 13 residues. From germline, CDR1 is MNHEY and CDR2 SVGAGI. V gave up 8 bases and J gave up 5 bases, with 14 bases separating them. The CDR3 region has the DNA TGTGCCAGCTCAATGAGGAGGGGAGATACGCAGTATTTT. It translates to CASSMRRGDTQYF.

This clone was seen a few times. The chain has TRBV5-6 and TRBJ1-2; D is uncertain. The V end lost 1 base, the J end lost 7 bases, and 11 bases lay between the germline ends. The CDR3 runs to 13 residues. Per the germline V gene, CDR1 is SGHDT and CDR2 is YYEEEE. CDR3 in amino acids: CASSLQAIGGYTF. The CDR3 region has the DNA TGTGCCAGCAGCTTGCAGGCGATAGGTGGCTACACCTTC. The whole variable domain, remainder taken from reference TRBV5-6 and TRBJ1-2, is DAGVTQSPTHLIKTRGQQVTLRCSPKSGHDTVSWYQQALGQGPQFIFQYYEEEERQRGNFPDRFSGHQFPNYSSELNVNALLLGDSALYLCASSLQAIGGYTFGSGTRLTVV.

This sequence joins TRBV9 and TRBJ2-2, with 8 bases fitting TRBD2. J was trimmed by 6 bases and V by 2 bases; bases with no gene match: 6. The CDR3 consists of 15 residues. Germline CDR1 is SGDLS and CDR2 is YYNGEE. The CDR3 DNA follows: TGTGCCAGCAGCGTTCGGGGGGGGCCCGCCGGGGAGCTGTTTTTT. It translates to CASSVRGGPAGELFF.

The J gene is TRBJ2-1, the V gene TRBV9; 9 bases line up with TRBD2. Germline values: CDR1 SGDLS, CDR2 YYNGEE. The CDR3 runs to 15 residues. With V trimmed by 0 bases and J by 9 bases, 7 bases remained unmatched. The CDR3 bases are TGTGCCAGCAGCGTAGATGCGGGGGGGCCATCTGAGCAGTTCTTC. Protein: CASSVDAGGPSEQFF.

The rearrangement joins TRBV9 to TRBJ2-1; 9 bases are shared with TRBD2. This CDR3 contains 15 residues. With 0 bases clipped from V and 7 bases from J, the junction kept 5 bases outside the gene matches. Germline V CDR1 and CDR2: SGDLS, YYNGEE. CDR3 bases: TGTGCCAGCAGCGTAGGACTAGCGGAGTTTAATGAGCAGTTCTTC. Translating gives CASSVGLAEFNEQFF.

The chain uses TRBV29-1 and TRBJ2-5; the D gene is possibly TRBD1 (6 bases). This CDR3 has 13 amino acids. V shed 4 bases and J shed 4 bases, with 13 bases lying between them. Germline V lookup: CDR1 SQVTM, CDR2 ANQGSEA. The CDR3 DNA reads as TGCAGCGTTGCGGGTAGCAGGGGAGAGACCCAGTACTTC. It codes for CSVAGSRGETQYF.

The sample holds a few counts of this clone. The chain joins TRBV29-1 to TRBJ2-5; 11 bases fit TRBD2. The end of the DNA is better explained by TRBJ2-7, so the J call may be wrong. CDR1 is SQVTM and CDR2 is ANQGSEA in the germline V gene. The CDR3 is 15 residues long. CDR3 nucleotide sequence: TGCAGCGTTGTTGGGGGTAGCGGGGGGGCGTACGAGCAGTACTTC. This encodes CSVVGGSGGAYEQYF.

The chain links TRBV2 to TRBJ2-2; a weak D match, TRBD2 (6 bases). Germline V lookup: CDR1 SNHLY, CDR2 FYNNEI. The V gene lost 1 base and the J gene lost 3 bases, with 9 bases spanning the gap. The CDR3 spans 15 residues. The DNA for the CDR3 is TGTGCCAGCAGTGAAGGTGGAGGGGACACCGGGGAGCTGTTTTTT. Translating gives CASSEGGGDTGELFF.

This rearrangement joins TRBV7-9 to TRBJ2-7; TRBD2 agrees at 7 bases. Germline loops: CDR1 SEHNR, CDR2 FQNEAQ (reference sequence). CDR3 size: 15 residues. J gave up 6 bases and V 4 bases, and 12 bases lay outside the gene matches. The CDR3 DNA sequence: TGTGCCAGCAGCTGGGAGGGACTGCAAGGCAGCGAGCAGTACTTC. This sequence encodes CASSWEGLQGSEQYF.

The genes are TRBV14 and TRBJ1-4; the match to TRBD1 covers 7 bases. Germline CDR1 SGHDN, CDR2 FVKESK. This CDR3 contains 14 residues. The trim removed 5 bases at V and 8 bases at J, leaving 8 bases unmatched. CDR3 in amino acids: CASSYRGFGEKLFF. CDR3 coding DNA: TGTGCCAGCAGCTACAGGGGTTTCGGAGAAAAACTGTTTTTT.

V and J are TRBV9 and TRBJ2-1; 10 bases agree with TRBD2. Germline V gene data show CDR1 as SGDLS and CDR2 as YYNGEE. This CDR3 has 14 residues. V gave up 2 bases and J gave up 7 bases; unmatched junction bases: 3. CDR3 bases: TGTGCCAGCAGCGTCTTTAGCGGGGGGAATGAGCAGTTCTTC. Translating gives CASSVFSGGNEQFF.

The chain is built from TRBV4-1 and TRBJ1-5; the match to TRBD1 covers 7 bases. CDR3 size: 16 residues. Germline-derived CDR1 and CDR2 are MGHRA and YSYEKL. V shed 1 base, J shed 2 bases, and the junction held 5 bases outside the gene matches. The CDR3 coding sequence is TGCGCCAGCAGCCAAGGACAGGGTACGCGCAATCAGCCCCAGCATTTT. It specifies CASSQGQGTRNQPQHF.

The CDR3 is CASSLLSSGVGTDTQYF. The CDR3 region has the DNA TGTGCCAGCAGTTTATTGTCTAGCGGGGTCGGCACAGATACGCAGTATTTT. The V call is TRBV27, the J call TRBJ2-3; TRBD2 matches at 9 bases. The ends lost 1 base at V and 1 base at J; junction bases unmatched: 6. From germline, CDR1 is MNHEY and CDR2 SMNVEV (reference sequence). The CDR3 loop spans 17 amino acids.

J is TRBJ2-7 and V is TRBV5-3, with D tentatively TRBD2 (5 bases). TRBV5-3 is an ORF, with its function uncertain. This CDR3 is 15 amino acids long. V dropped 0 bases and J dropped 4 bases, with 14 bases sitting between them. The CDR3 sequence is CARSLGAGRGYEQYF. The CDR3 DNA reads TGTGCCAGAAGCTTGGGGGCGGGCCGAGGGTACGAGCAGTACTTC.

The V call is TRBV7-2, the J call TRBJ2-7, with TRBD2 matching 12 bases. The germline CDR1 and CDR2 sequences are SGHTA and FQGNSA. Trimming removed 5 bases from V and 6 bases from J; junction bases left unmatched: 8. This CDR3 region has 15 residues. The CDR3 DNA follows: TGTGCCAGCAGCGTAACTAGCGGGGGGAGGGGCGAGCAGTACTTC. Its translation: CASSVTSGGRGEQYF. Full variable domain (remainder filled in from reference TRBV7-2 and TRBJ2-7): GAGVSQSPSNKVTEKGKDVELRCDPISGHTALYWYRQSLGQGLEFLIYFQGNSAPDKSGLPSDRFSAERTGGSVSTLTIQRTQQEDSAVYLCASSVTSGGRGEQYFGPGTRLTVT.